This TCR beta chain was sequenced during a study of blood T cell repertoires in COVID-19 (TCRdb year 2020). About the full investigation: The collaborator samples originated in the United States, Italy and Spain and spanned the acute and convalescent phases of COVID-19. HLA class I and class II types, where available, came from metadata supplied by the sample provider rather than from assay-based typing. The sample metadata nearly always contained a de-identified subject ID, COVID-19 status, age in years and sex. The repertoires were released in a freely available public database meant as a resource for research on the immune response to SARS-CoV-2. The material from the prospective study consisted of cDNA or gDNA derived from T cells, B-cell-depleted T cells, or PBMCs. Deeply sampled blood TCRbeta repertoires from subjects exposed to, actively infected with, or recovered from COVID-19 were included in the dataset. The samples were drawn from two sources: the first 160 participants of the ongoing ImmuneRACE study, and 1,000 to 1,500 subjects contributed by 6 global collaborators. General study outcomes and caveats: How much clinical and demographic metadata was included differed by source and by participant, and the metadata was provided uncurated.

A word on this clone: The specificity of this receptor is unknown. No clone much larger than this one lies a single base away; base qualities are absent.

TCRbeta CDR3 regions were amplified from genomic DNA by means of the immunoSEQ Assay, a bias-controlled multiplex PCR. The paper's processing steps were these. The number of nucleated cells in each sample was estimated by amplification of reference gene primers within the assay. To quantify the absolute abundance of each unique TCRbeta CDR3 rearrangement, sequence reads were collapsed and filtered. For each sample, productive Simpson clonality was calculated by taking the square root of Simpson's diversity index across productive rearrangements. This immuneACCESS table, as held by TCRdb, lists in-frame sequences with V and J called but not all clones. Of the missing ones, under half trace to an unresolved V gene in checked studies; the others have no known cause. The V and J calls and clone size were taken over from that table, and D and trimming were inferred from the DNA. This sample holds approximately 240,000 clones; 70% to 85% were observed only once. Roughly 1.3% of the sample comes from the top ten.

Participants in the prospective study were enrolled through a virtual design, were aged about 18 to 100 years, and lived in under 25 United States geographic areas. In the prospective study, participants were assigned to cohorts based on the clinical history participants reported in a screening survey and a study questionnaire. In the prospective study, whole blood, serum and a nasopharyngeal or oropharyngeal swab were collected from each participant by mobile phlebotomists. Over a roughly two-month period, participants in the prospective study had the option of providing additional blood draws and questionnaires. Before DNA extraction, blood samples from the prospective study were shipped at room temperature or frozen. The clonotype originates from a woman aged 35 to 49 with acute COVID-19. Sequencing was done on a sample of PBMCs or T cells enriched from blood (not recorded which).

The bases are TGTGCCAGCAGCTTGCTAGCGGGAGGAGGGGGAGAGACCCAGTACTTC. Its product reads: CASSLLAGGGGETQYF. This chain joins TRBV5-4 to TRBJ2-5; 11 middle bases align to TRBD2. The CDR3 sequence holds 16 residues, the cysteine and phenylalanine included. Only the CDR3 DNA is retained, 48 bases long and in frame from the first base. According to the germline V gene (reference sequence), CDR1 reads SGHNT and CDR2 reads YYREEE. V loses 1 base at its end and J loses 4 bases; junction bases beyond the gene matches: 6. The CDR3 plus the reference TRBV5-4 and TRBJ2-5 genes for the other parts give the full variable domain: ETGVTQSPTHLIKTRGQQVTLRCSSQSGHNTVSWYQQALGQGPQFIFQYYREEENGRGNFPPRFSGLQFPNYSSELNVNALELDDSALYLCASSLLAGGGGETQYFGPGTRLLVL.